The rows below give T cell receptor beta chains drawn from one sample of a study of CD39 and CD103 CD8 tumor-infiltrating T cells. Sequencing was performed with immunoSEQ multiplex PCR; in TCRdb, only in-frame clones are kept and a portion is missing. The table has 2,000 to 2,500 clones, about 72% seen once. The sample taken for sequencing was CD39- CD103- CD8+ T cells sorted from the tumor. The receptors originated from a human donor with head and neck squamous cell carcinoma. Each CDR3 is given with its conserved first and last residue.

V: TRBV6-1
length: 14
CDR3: CASSVVRMNTEAFF

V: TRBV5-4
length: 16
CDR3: CASSSRDRVYQETQYF

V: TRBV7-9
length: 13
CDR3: CASNPPPRRELFF

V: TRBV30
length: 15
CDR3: CAWSPRLGMNTEAFF

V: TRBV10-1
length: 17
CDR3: CASSEGLAGDPQETQYF

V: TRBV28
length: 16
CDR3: CASSLWRGSGDQPQHF

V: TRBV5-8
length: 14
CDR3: CASSPRTGGVELFF

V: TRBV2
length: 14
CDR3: CASSPGQGMSPLHF

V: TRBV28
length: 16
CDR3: CASSFALAGPEDTQYF

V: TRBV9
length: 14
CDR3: CASSQVSVNTEAFF

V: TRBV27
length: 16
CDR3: CASSLLGGISNQPQHF

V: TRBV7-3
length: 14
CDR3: CASSPTGAPGELFF

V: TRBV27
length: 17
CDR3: CASSLDSKRLAKNIQYF

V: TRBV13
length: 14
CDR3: CASSEGGRTDTQYF

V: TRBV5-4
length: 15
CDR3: CASSFGWGLRDTQYF

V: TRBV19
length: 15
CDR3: CASSIAFGTGGEQYF

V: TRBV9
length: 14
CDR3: CASSVWSSSDTQYF

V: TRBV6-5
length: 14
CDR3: CASTSSPGAYEQYF

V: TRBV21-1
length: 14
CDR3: CASSKFSSKNEQFF

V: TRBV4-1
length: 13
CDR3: CASWDSLNEKLFF

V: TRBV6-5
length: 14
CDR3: CASNRMGGNYGYTF

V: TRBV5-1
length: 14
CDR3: CASSFGSYREKLFF

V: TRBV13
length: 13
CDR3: CASSLGFWSEAFF

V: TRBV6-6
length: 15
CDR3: CASSYPNGQNTEAFF

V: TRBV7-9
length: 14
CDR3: CASSSKTGYQPQHF

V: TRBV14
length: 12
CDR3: CASSPSNYGYTF

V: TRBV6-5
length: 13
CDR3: CASSLGTPTEAFF

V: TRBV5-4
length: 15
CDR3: CASSLGPGAGNGYTF

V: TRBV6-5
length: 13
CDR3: CASSSRLASEQYF

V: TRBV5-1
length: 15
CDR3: CASSHKTGGEETQYF

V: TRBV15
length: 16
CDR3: CATSRDPADRRRGQHF

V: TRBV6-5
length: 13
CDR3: CASRLADTYEQYF

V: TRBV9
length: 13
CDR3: CASSGTIYNEQFF

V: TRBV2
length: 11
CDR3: CASSETYEQYF

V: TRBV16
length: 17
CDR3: CASGGAGTGTFGYGYTF

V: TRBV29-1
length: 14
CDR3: CSVKQFASTDTQYF

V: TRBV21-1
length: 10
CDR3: CASSTYGYTF

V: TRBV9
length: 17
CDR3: CASSVVPETRLNTEAFF

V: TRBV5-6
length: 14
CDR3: CASSLGGGPYEQYF

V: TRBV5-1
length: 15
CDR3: CASSLGSYSYSPLHF

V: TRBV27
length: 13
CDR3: CASSWTANYGYTF

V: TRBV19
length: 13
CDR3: CASSIWVTGELFF

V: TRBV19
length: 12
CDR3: CASSLGYTEAFF

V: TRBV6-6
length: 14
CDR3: CASSHHEVIYEQYF

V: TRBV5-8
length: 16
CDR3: CASSLWTSGGAGEQFF

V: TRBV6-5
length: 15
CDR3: CASSYEGTLGTEAFF

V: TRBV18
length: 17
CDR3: CASSPSPGAPSGNTIYF

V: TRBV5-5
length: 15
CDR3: CASSLGGAWGQPQHF

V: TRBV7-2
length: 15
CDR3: CASSPGTSGWYEQYF

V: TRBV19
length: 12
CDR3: CASRTGAGELFF

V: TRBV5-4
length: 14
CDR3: CASSGGLALDTQYF

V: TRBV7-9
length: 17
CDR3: CASSLAVRVSAYNEQFF

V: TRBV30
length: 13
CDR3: CAWTPGTAYEQYF